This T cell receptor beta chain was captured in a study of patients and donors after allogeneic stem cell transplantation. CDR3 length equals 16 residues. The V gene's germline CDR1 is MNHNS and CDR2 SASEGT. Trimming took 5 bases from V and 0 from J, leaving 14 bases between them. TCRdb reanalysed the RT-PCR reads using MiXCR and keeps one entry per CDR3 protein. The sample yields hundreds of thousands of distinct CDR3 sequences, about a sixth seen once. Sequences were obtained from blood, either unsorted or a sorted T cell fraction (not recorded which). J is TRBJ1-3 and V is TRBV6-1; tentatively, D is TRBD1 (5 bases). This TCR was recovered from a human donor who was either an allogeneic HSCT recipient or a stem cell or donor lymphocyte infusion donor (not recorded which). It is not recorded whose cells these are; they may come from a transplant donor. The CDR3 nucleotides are TGTGCCAGCAGTCGGGACGGGACGAGCTCTGGAAACACCATATATTTT. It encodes CASSRDGTSSGNTIYF.